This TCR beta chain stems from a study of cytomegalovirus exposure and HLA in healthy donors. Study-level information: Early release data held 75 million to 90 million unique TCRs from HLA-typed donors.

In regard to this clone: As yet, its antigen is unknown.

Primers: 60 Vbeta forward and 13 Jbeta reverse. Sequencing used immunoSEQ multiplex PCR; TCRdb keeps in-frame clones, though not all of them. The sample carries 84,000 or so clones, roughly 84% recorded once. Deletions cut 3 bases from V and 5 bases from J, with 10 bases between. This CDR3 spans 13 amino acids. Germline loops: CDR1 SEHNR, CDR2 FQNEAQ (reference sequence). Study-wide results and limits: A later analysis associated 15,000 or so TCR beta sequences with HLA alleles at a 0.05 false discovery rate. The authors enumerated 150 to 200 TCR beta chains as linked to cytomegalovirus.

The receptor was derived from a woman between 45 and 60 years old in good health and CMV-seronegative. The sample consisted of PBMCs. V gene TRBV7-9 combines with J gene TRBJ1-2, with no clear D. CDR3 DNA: TGTGCCAGCAGCTTTGGGTTGGAGTATGGCTACACCTTC. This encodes CASSFGLEYGYTF.